These 14 T cell receptor beta chains were all obtained from the same sample, sequenced in a study of glioma-infiltrating T cells after dendritic cell vaccination. Repertoires were generated with immunoSEQ multiplex PCR, while TCRdb's copy carries only in-frame clones and drops some. In the table there are approximately 82,000 clones, approximately 90% of which are singletons. The sample was blood, taken before dendritic cell vaccination. Receptors were obtained from a human donor with glioblastoma.

The rearrangement joins TRBV18 to TRBJ2-5; 8 nucleotides align to TRBD2. The CDR3 extends over 20 amino acids. V dropped 6 bases and J dropped 0; count of bases not matched to a gene: 21. Germline values: CDR1 KGHSH, CDR2 LQKENI. This CDR3 reads CASSPFSGTPLGGHQETQYF. In DNA form, the CDR3 reads TGTGCCAGCTCGCCATTTAGCGGGACGCCCTTAGGGGGGCACCAAGAGACCCAGTACTTC.

The rearrangement joins TRBV6-1 to TRBJ1-5; TRBD1 might be the D (6 bases). The V and J ends lost 6 bases and 2 bases respectively, with 14 bases between them. Germline values: CDR1 MNHNS, CDR2 SASEGT. CDR3 length: 15 residues. The CDR3 here is CASSLQGVGNQPQHF. CDR3 nucleotide sequence: TGTGCCAGCAGCTTACAGGGTGTGGGCAATCAGCCCCAGCATTTT.

The V call is TRBV6-5, the J call TRBJ2-5; 7 bases map to TRBD2. After removal of 5 bases from V and 5 bases from J, the junction contained 5 bases not matched to a gene. The CDR3 runs 13 residues. CDR1 MNHEY and CDR2 SVGAGI come from the germline V gene. The CDR3: CASSGLEFETQYF. CDR3 coding DNA: TGTGCCAGCAGTGGACTAGAGTTTGAGACCCAGTACTTC.

V usage is TRBV19 and J usage is TRBJ2-1, with TRBD2 as a possible D gene (5 bases). V was cut by 3 bases and J by 0 bases, with 12 bases left in between. The CDR3 runs to 16 residues. CDR1 is LNHDA, CDR2 SQIVND, per germline (reference sequence). The chain's CDR3 is CASSIDSASSYNEQFF. CDR3 nucleotide sequence: TGTGCCAGTAGTATCGATAGCGCTAGCTCCTACAATGAGCAGTTCTTC.

The chain carries TRBV19 and TRBJ2-7, with a weak D call TRBD2 (5 bases). V was trimmed by 4 bases and J by 2 bases, leaving 15 bases between them. CDR1 and CDR2 (germline): LNHDA, SQIVND (reference sequence). The CDR3 consists of 15 residues. CDR3 protein: CASSNLAVGPYEQYF. CDR3 coding DNA: TGTGCCAGTAGTAACCTAGCTGTGGGCCCCTACGAGCAGTACTTC.

The chain uses TRBV11-3 and TRBJ2-1; perhaps TRBD2 as D (6 bases). V lost 5 bases to trimming and J lost 4 bases, with 21 bases between them. This CDR3 has 17 residues. Germline CDR1 and CDR2: SGHNT and YENEEA. The CDR3 DNA follows: TGTGCCAGCAGCCAGAAAGGGCTAGCGATGACTTACAATGAGCAGTTCTTC. Amino acid sequence: CASSQKGLAMTYNEQFF.

The chain is built from TRBV4-1 and TRBJ2-7; 7 positions match TRBD2. The CDR3 is 14 residues long. Germline V lookup: CDR1 MGHRA, CDR2 YSYEKL. With 5 bases clipped from V and 3 bases from J, the junction kept 7 bases outside the gene matches. CDR3 region: CASSSLRGGYEQYF. CDR3 nucleotides: TGCGCCAGCAGCTCGCTTCGCGGGGGCTACGAGCAGTACTTC.

This clone was detected only a few times. The V and J genes are TRBV13 and TRBJ2-1, with 14 bases matching TRBD2. Germline-derived CDR1 and CDR2 are PRHDT and FYEKMQ (reference sequence). After removal of 0 bases from V and 7 bases from J, the junction contained 8 bases not matched to a gene. The CDR3 is 18 residues long. CDR3 protein: CASSLGLGLAGGGNEQFF. CDR3 sequence (DNA): TGTGCCAGCAGCTTAGGCCTAGGACTAGCGGGGGGCGGGAATGAGCAGTTCTTC.

The V call is TRBV5-1, the J call TRBJ2-1; the match to TRBD1 covers 9 bases. The CDR3 consists of 15 residues. V was pared by 4 bases and J by 4 bases, with 6 bases of the junction left unmatched. Germline assignment: CDR1 SGHRS and CDR2 YFSETQ. CDR3 loop: CASSQGTGPYNEQFF. CDR3 DNA sequence: TGCGCCAGCAGCCAAGGGACAGGGCCATACAATGAGCAGTTCTTC. The variable domain in full, completed from reference TRBV5-1 and TRBJ2-1, reads KAGVTQTPRYLIKTRGQQVTLSCSPISGHRSVSWYQQTPGQGLQFLFEYFSETQRNKGNFPGRFSGRQFSNSRSEMNVSTLELGDSALYLCASSQGTGPYNEQFFGPGTRLTVL.

The rearrangement links TRBV11-3 to TRBJ2-3; D might be TRBD2 (6 bases). This CDR3 is built from 17 residues. Germline-derived CDR1 and CDR2 are SGHNT and YENEEA. Trimming pared 1 base from V and 1 base from J, leaving 15 bases between. The chain's CDR3 is CASSLVRGGGGTDTQYF. The CDR3 DNA is TGTGCCAGCAGCTTAGTTCGGGGTGGCGGGGGCACAGATACGCAGTATTTT.

J is TRBJ1-6 and V is TRBV7-2, with TRBD1 matching 8 bases. The V and J ends lost 10 bases and 7 bases, in that order; junction bases with no gene match: 9. The length of the CDR3 is 14 residues. Germline lookup yields CDR1 SGHTA and CDR2 FQGNSA. The CDR3 spells CATRQGSTNSPLHF. CDR3 sequence (DNA): TGTGCCACCCGACAGGGGTCCACCAATTCACCCCTCCACTTT.

The table lists this clone with a count of one. The genes are TRBV19 and TRBJ1-2; TRBD1 aligns across 9 bases. Losses at the gene ends were 2 bases for V and 5 bases for J; bases not matched to a gene: 6. Per the germline V gene, CDR1 is LNHDA and CDR2 is SQIVND (reference sequence). The CDR3 is made up of 15 amino acids. The CDR3 region has the DNA TGTGCCAGTAGTATAAGGACAGGGGTACGATATGGCTACACCTTC. This translates into CASSIRTGVRYGYTF.

V usage is TRBV2 and J usage is TRBJ2-2; 11 positions match TRBD2. The V gene end was trimmed by 4 bases and the J gene end by 3 bases; junction bases not matched to a gene: 1. Per germline, CDR1 SNHLY and CDR2 FYNNEI. This CDR3 contains 15 residues. The CDR3 DNA follows: TGTGCCAGCAGTGGTAGCGGGGGGGACACCGGGGAGCTGTTTTTT. Its protein is CASSGSGGDTGELFF.

This chain joins TRBV10-2 and TRBJ1-1; 7 bases are shared with TRBD1. Germline V gene data show CDR1 as WSHSY and CDR2 as SAAADI. V lost 0 bases to trimming and J lost 4 bases; unmatched junction nucleotides: 2. The CDR3 contains 14 residues. This chain's CDR3 is CASSESTGTTEAFF. In DNA form, the CDR3 reads TGCGCCAGCAGTGAGTCGACAGGGACCACTGAAGCTTTCTTT.